Below are 29 T cell receptor beta chains sequenced from a single sample in a study of blood T cell repertoires in COVID-19. Sequencing used immunoSEQ multiplex PCR; TCRdb keeps in-frame clones, though not all of them. The sample lists nearly 60,000 clones; nearly 90% were seen once. The sequenced sample was peripheral blood. These receptors were obtained from a man in his sixties with active COVID-19.

The V gene is TRBV2, the J gene TRBJ2-5; no definite D call. Trimming removed 7 bases at V and 5 bases at J, with 11 bases between. From germline, CDR1 is SNHLY and CDR2 FYNNEI. This CDR3 contains 12 residues. CDR3 bases: TGTGCCAGCACGCGGCTATGGGAGACCCAGTACTTC. Translation gives CASTRLWETQYF.

The chain recombines TRBV29-1 with TRBJ2-3; TRBD1 aligns across 9 bases. V trimming: 5 bases; J trimming: 4 bases; junction bases outside the gene matches: 7. Germline V lookup: CDR1 SQVTM, CDR2 ANQGSEA. This CDR3 has 14 amino acids. CDR3 DNA: TGCAGCGTTAGGGACAGGGTGTTCTCAGATACGCAGTATTTT. Its translation is CSVRDRVFSDTQYF.

This chain connects TRBV7-2 to TRBJ1-1; possible D gene TRBD1, 5 bases. The CDR3 is 15 amino acids. V lost 0 bases, J lost 3 bases, and 11 bases lay in between. Germline V gene data show CDR1 as SGHTA and CDR2 as FQGNSA. The DNA for the CDR3 is TGTGCCAGCAGCTTAGCGTGGGCAGGGTACACTGAAGCTTTCTTT. It specifies CASSLAWAGYTEAFF.

The chain combines TRBV6-5 with TRBJ1-5; D not certain. Germline V gene lookup returns CDR1 MNHEY and CDR2 SVGAGI. Trimming stripped 7 bases from V and 4 bases from J, with 8 bases between. The CDR3 has 12 amino acids. Here the CDR3 reads CASTRLNQPQHF. The CDR3 DNA follows: TGTGCCAGCACGCGGTTAAATCAGCCCCAGCATTTT.

The chain has TRBV2 and TRBJ2-3; 8 bases agree with TRBD1. Germline V gene data show CDR1 as SNHLY and CDR2 as FYNNEI. The CDR3 sequence is 12 residues long. Trimming at V came to 10 bases and at J to 7 bases, leaving 7 bases not matched to a gene. CDR3 nucleotides: TGTGCCACCGGACAGGGAGGTAATACGCAGTATTTT. It is translated as CATGQGGNTQYF.

This chain uses TRBV7-9 with TRBJ2-7; 8 bases align to TRBD2. From germline, CDR1 is SEHNR and CDR2 FQNEAQ (reference sequence). The CDR3 covers 18 residues. The junction had 19 bases not matched to a gene; V was cut back by 5 bases and J by 4 bases. CDR3 DNA sequence: TGTGCCAGCAGCCCTGCGACCGGGCTTAGCGGGGTATTGTACGAGCAGTACTTC. Translation: CASSPATGLSGVLYEQYF.

The gene calls are TRBV30 and TRBJ2-2; 7 bases line up with TRBD1. Trimming at V came to 0 bases and at J to 4 bases, leaving 5 bases not matched to a gene. There are 15 residues in the CDR3. CDR1 and CDR2 from the germline V gene are GTSNPN and SVGIG (reference sequence). DNA for the CDR3: TGTGCCTGGAGTGTAAGGGACAGAACCACCGGGGAGCTGTTTTTT. The encoded protein is CAWSVRDRTTGELFF.

The rearrangement uses TRBV18 and TRBJ2-2, with D tentatively TRBD1 (5 bases). CDR3 length: 14 residues. Germline V CDR1 and CDR2: KGHSH, LQKENI. Trimming stripped 3 bases from V and 1 base from J, with 6 bases between. The CDR3 DNA reads TGTGCCAGCTCACCTACAGGGAACACCGGGGAGCTGTTTTTT. This translates into CASSPTGNTGELFF.

The chain is built from TRBV5-4 and TRBJ1-1; tentatively, D is TRBD1 (6 bases). CDR3 length equals 15 residues. The ends were cut back, 2 bases at V and 1 base at J, with 12 bases in the middle. Germline V gene sequence: CDR1 SGHNT, CDR2 YYREEE (reference sequence). CDR3 amino acids: CASSLPGRGNTEAFF. As DNA, the CDR3 is TGTGCCAGCAGCTTACCGGGCAGGGGGAACACTGAAGCTTTCTTT.

The chain has TRBV11-2 and TRBJ2-5, with a weak D call TRBD2 (7 bases). Germline loops: CDR1 SGHAT, CDR2 FQNNGV. This CDR3 has 15 residues. V lost 1 base to trimming and J lost 3 bases, with 12 bases between them. CDR3 coding DNA: TGTGCCAGCAGCTTAGGGGGGGGGCCTAAAGAGACCCAGTACTTC. As protein: CASSLGGGPKETQYF.

J is TRBJ2-5 and V is TRBV5-4; no clear D. The V end lost 3 bases, the J end lost 5 bases, and 17 bases lay between the germline ends. The CDR3 runs to 15 residues. Germline CDR1 SGHNT, CDR2 YYREEE (reference sequence). The CDR3 sequence is CASSSSSSIGETQYF. The CDR3 region has the DNA TGTGCCAGCAGCTCTTCTTCGTCAATCGGGGAGACCCAGTACTTC.

Here the CDR3 reads CASSPGQGFAEAFF. CDR3 nucleotide sequence: TGTGCCAGCTCACCGGGACAGGGTTTCGCTGAAGCTTTCTTT. The chain combines TRBV18 with TRBJ1-1, with TRBD1 matching over 9 bases. J was trimmed by 6 bases and V by 3 bases; bases with no gene match: 5. CDR1 and CDR2 (germline): KGHSH, LQKENI. The CDR3 is 14 amino acids. The variable domain in full, with the rest retrieved from reference TRBV18 and TRBJ1-1, is NAGVMQNPRHLVRRRGQEARLRCSPMKGHSHVYWYRQLPEEGLKFMVYLQKENIIDESGMPKERFSAEFPKEGPSILRIQQVVRGDSAAYFCASSPGQGFAEAFFGQGTRLTVV.

V gene TRBV19 combines with J gene TRBJ1-5; 7 bases are shared with TRBD1. Germline CDR1 and CDR2: LNHDA and SQIVND (reference sequence). The CDR3 has 16 amino acids. Germline trimming cut 5 bases from V and 5 bases from J; bases unmatched to any gene: 12. The chain's CDR3 is CASSRIQGGSHQPQHF. In nucleotides, the CDR3 is TGTGCCAGTAGTCGGATCCAGGGGGGCTCCCATCAGCCCCAGCATTTT. Full variable domain (outside the CDR3, taken from reference TRBV19 and TRBJ1-5): DGGITQSPKYLFRKEGQNVTLSCEQNLNHDAMYWYRQDPGQGLRLIYYSQIVNDFQKGDIAEGYSVSREKKESFPLTVTSAQKNPTAFYLCASSRIQGGSHQPQHFGDGTRLSIL.

The V gene is TRBV7-3, the J gene TRBJ2-2, with D tentatively TRBD2 (6 bases). CDR3 length equals 17 residues. V shed 1 base and J shed 0 bases, with 12 bases lying between them. Germline-derived CDR1 and CDR2 are SGHTA and FQGTGA. CDR3: CASSLSLGTANTGELFF. The CDR3 bases are TGTGCCAGCAGCTTAAGCCTCGGGACTGCGAACACCGGGGAGCTGTTTTTT. Full variable domain (missing parts from reference TRBV7-3 and TRBJ2-2): GAGVSQTPSNKVTEKGKYVELRCDPISGHTALYWYRQSLGQGPEFLIYFQGTGAADDSGLPNDRFFAVRPEGSVSTLKIQRTERGDSAVYLCASSLSLGTANTGELFFGEGSRLTVL.

This clone was counted a few times. This sequence joins TRBV5-8 and TRBJ1-2; 7 bases agree with TRBD1. This CDR3 is built from 17 residues. CDR1 and CDR2 (germline): SGHTS, YDEGEE. J lost 4 bases, V lost 4 bases, and 16 bases had no gene match. CDR3 sequence: CASSLGGTANVFYGYTF. DNA for the CDR3: TGTGCCAGCAGCCTGGGCGGGACAGCAAATGTCTTCTATGGCTACACCTTC.

J is TRBJ2-6 and V is TRBV6-5; weak D call: TRBD2 (6 bases). Germline V gene data show CDR1 as MNHEY and CDR2 as SVGAGI. The CDR3 loop spans 15 amino acids. Trimming pared 6 bases from V and 2 bases from J, leaving 11 bases between. The CDR3 DNA reads as TGTGCCAGCAGGGATGGAGGGCCTGGGGCCAACGTCCTGACTTTC. Translation: CASRDGGPGANVLTF.

The CDR3: CASGASPTGELFF. In DNA form, the CDR3 reads TGTGCCAGCGGAGCCTCACCCACCGGGGAGCTGTTTTTT. V and J are TRBV7-3 and TRBJ2-2, with D hard to call. The germline V and J ends were trimmed by 8 bases and 4 bases, with 11 bases remaining between them. CDR1 is SGHTA, CDR2 FQGTGA, per germline. The CDR3 runs to 13 residues.

Here the CDR3 DNA reads TGTGCCAGCAGCGAAAGGACAGATATCTACAATGAGCAGTTCTTC. Translating it yields CASSERTDIYNEQFF. The V call is TRBV11-2, the J call TRBJ2-1; a possible D gene is TRBD1 (6 bases). This CDR3 spans 15 amino acids. Germline V gives CDR1 SGHAT, CDR2 FQNNGV. Between the trimmed V and J ends, which lost 5 bases and 3 bases, there was a span of 14 bases.

This rearrangement joins TRBV4-2 to TRBJ2-5; 13 bases map to TRBD2. With 4 bases clipped from V and 3 bases from J, the junction kept 5 bases outside the gene matches. The CDR3 has 16 amino acids. In germline, CDR1 is LGHNA, CDR2 YNFKEQ. CDR3 sequence reads: CASSPRGTSGKETQYF. The CDR3 region has the DNA TGTGCCAGCAGCCCAAGGGGGACTAGCGGGAAAGAGACCCAGTACTTC.

The V call is TRBV3-1 (or the pseudogene TRBV3-2), the J call TRBJ1-3; no reliable D call. V shed 1 base and J shed 0 bases, with 4 bases lying between them. CDR1 LGHDT and CDR2 YNNKEL come from the germline V gene (reference sequence). There are 14 residues in the CDR3. CDR3 nucleotides: TGTGCCAGCAGCCAAGGTTACTCTGGAAACACCATATATTTT. Protein: CASSQGYSGNTIYF.

This clone has just a few counts. V and J are TRBV5-5 and TRBJ1-3; 7 bases line up with TRBD1. The CDR3 spans 16 residues. The V segment lost 4 bases and the J segment 1 base; nucleotides outside the gene matches: 8. CDR1 is SGHKS and CDR2 is YYEKEE in the germline V gene (reference sequence). CDR3 sequence: CASSLDRAESGNTIYF. In DNA, the CDR3 is TGTGCCAGCAGCCTAGACAGGGCAGAGTCTGGAAACACCATATATTTT.

V usage is TRBV10-3 and J usage is TRBJ1-6; D uncertain. This CDR3 has 16 residues. Looked up from germline, CDR1 is ENHRY and CDR2 is SYGVKD. The V gene lost 5 bases and the J gene lost 0 bases, with 11 bases spanning the gap. For the CDR3, the DNA is TGTGCCATCAGTCCCTCTAGGAGCTCCTATAATTCACCCCTCCACTTT. Translating gives CAISPSRSSYNSPLHF.

The CDR3 region is CASSLAGTDYSYEQYF. The CDR3 DNA reads TGCGCCAGCAGCTTGGCCGGGACAGACTACTCCTACGAGCAGTACTTC. V and J are TRBV5-1 and TRBJ2-7; 7 bases map to TRBD1. In germline, CDR1 is SGHRS, CDR2 YFSETQ. CDR3 length: 16 residues. The V gene end was trimmed by 0 bases and the J gene end by 0 bases; junction bases not matched to a gene: 6.

This clone was seen just once. The V and J genes are TRBV29-1 and TRBJ2-1, with a tentative D call TRBD2 (6 bases). Trimming took 3 bases from V and 7 from J, leaving 10 bases between them. This CDR3 has 12 residues. CDR1 is SQVTM, CDR2 ANQGSEA, per germline. CDR3 in DNA: TGCAGCGTTGACCCGGGAGCGAATGAGCAGTTCTTC. Protein sequence: CSVDPGANEQFF.

The V gene is TRBV9, the J gene TRBJ2-2, with 8 nucleotides matching TRBD1. The CDR3 is made up of 16 amino acids. Germline V gives CDR1 SGDLS, CDR2 YYNGEE. Trimming cost V 1 base and J 0 bases; bases outside gene matches: 2. The CDR3 DNA sequence: TGTGCCAGCAGCGTAAGACAGGGGACGAACACCGGGGAGCTGTTTTTT. It translates to CASSVRQGTNTGELFF.

The gene calls are TRBV10-3 and TRBJ2-1, with D unresolved. Germline V gives CDR1 ENHRY, CDR2 SYGVKD. This CDR3 comprises 14 residues. The germline V and J ends were trimmed by 5 bases and 3 bases, with 11 bases remaining between them. CDR3 residues: CAISSAVGYNEQFF. The CDR3, as DNA: TGTGCCATCAGTTCCGCGGTCGGCTACAATGAGCAGTTCTTC.

V gene TRBV2 combines with J gene TRBJ2-2, with TRBD1 matching over 7 bases. Germline CDR1 is SNHLY and CDR2 is FYNNEI. The trim removed 5 bases at V and 6 bases at J, leaving 9 bases unmatched. The CDR3 length is 15 residues. CDR3 in DNA: TGTGCCAGCAGTCCCCCGGACAGGTTCTCCGGGGAGCTGTTTTTT. This sequence encodes CASSPPDRFSGELFF.

The chain combines TRBV18 with TRBJ2-2; D is perhaps TRBD2 (6 bases). Trimming pared 2 bases from V and 6 bases from J, leaving 7 bases between. This CDR3 contains 13 residues. Germline CDR1 reads KGHSH; CDR2 reads LQKENI. The DNA for the CDR3 is TGTGCCAGCTCACCAGGAGGGTCCGGGGAGCTGTTTTTT. Its translation: CASSPGGSGELFF.

V is TRBV4-1 and J is TRBJ2-5, with D possibly being TRBD1 (5 bases). This CDR3 spans 16 amino acids. Trimming pared 3 bases from V and 2 bases from J, leaving 16 bases between. CDR1 MGHRA and CDR2 YSYEKL come from the germline V gene. CDR3 amino acids: CASSHVEWAGQETQYF. Here the CDR3 DNA reads TGCGCCAGCAGCCATGTGGAGTGGGCAGGGCAAGAGACCCAGTACTTC.